Listed here are 32 T cell receptor beta chains from one sample, sequenced in a study of Ad26.COV2.S vaccination and SARS-CoV-2 variants. Treatment in this sample: 15 to 20 received Ad26.COV2.S at low or high dose, single or two shots; about 5 received placebo; per-sample allocation not given. Sampling happened 63 days after the first vaccine or placebo injection. The data were produced by immunoSEQ multiplex PCR, yet TCRdb's version contains in-frame clones alone and is incomplete. Of 410,000 or so clones in the sample, around 90% were seen once. The sample in question was peripheral blood, obtained in a trial of Ad26.COV2.S vaccine versus placebo. The origin of the receptors is a person between 18 and 65 years old who received the Ad26.COV2.S COVID-19 vaccine or a placebo.

V and J are TRBV29-1 and TRBJ2-1; TRBD2 aligns across 7 bases. This CDR3 spans 15 amino acids. V lost 7 bases and J lost 1; bases outside the gene matches: 10. Germline V gene sequence: CDR1 SQVTM, CDR2 ANQGSEA. CDR3 coding DNA: TGCAGCGGGGGGTGGCGGGAGTTTTCCTACAATGAGCAGTTCTTC. Encoded protein: CSGGWREFSYNEQFF.

J is TRBJ1-6 and V is TRBV2, with D unresolved. Germline CDR1 is SNHLY and CDR2 is FYNNEI. The CDR3 is made up of 15 amino acids. Trimming left V 7 bases short and J 8 bases short, with 18 bases between. The CDR3 DNA follows: TGTGCCAGCACCTTAGGCCCGGCGGGTTATTCACCCCTCCACTTT. This sequence encodes CASTLGPAGYSPLHF.

The chain uses TRBV28 and TRBJ1-2, with D unclear. CDR1 is MDHEN, CDR2 SYDVKM, per germline. V lost 6 bases to trimming and J lost 5 bases, with 13 bases between them. There are 13 residues in the CDR3. CDR3 residues: CASSRMVQYGYTF. In DNA form, the CDR3 reads TGTGCCAGCAGCCGGATGGTTCAATATGGCTACACCTTC.

This clone has only a few counts. The CDR3 region has the DNA TGTGCCAGCAGTTTATTAAGATCCACGGGACAGCCTTACGAGCAGTACTTC. The encoded protein is CASSLLRSTGQPYEQYF. The chain links TRBV27 to TRBJ2-7, with 7 bases identical to TRBD1. Germline V lookup: CDR1 MNHEY, CDR2 SMNVEV (reference sequence). The CDR3 extends over 17 amino acids. Trimming removed 1 base from V and 4 bases from J; junction bases left unmatched: 13.

V and J are TRBV30 and TRBJ2-7; weak D call: TRBD1 (7 bases). This CDR3 is built from 14 residues. Germline CDR1 is GTSNPN and CDR2 is SVGIG (reference sequence). V was shortened by 2 bases and J by 3 bases, with 14 bases between the two germline ends. CDR3 region: CAWSPGGIGYEQYF. CDR3 DNA sequence: TGTGCCTGGAGTCCAGGGGGGATCGGCTACGAGCAGTACTTC.

The chain couples TRBV6-5 to TRBJ2-7; 12 bases map to TRBD2. V shed 5 bases and J 2 bases; nucleotides not matched to a gene: 1. CDR3 length: 14 residues. CDR1 is MNHEY and CDR2 is SVGAGI in the germline V gene. The CDR3 sequence is CASSRTSGAYEQYF. The CDR3 nucleotides read TGTGCCAGCAGTAGGACTAGCGGGGCCTACGAGCAGTACTTC.

V is TRBV30 and J is TRBJ2-3; D is unclear. V was cut by 2 bases and J by 6 bases, with 12 bases left in between. The CDR3 runs to 13 residues. Germline lookup yields CDR1 GTSNPN and CDR2 SVGIG (reference sequence). In DNA form, the CDR3 reads TGTGCCTGGAGTACACAGTCCGGGGATACGCAGTATTTT. Translating gives CAWSTQSGDTQYF.

This clone was observed once. The chain combines TRBV6-6 with TRBJ2-1; the D is unclear. Trimming left V 3 bases short and J 4 bases short, with 10 bases between. Germline V lookup: CDR1 MNHNY, CDR2 SVGAGI (reference sequence). This CDR3 region has 14 residues. The CDR3 DNA is TGTGCCAGCAGTTATAGGCAGACATACAATGAGCAGTTCTTC. Its protein is CASSYRQTYNEQFF.

V usage is TRBV7-2 and J usage is TRBJ2-1; the D gene is possibly TRBD1 (5 bases). This CDR3 is built from 18 residues. Germline V gives CDR1 SGHTA, CDR2 FQGNSA. V was shortened by 1 base and J by 1 base, with 17 bases between the two germline ends. CDR3 DNA sequence: TGTGCCAGCAGCTTAGAAGGTCAACAGGCGTTATCCTACAATGAGCAGTTCTTC. Translating gives CASSLEGQQALSYNEQFF.

The CDR3 region is CASSPTGAGANVLTF. The CDR3 region has the DNA TGTGCCAGCAGCCCGACAGGGGCTGGGGCCAACGTCCTGACTTTC. The chain joins TRBV2 to TRBJ2-6; 8 nucleotides align to TRBD1. The germline CDR1 and CDR2 sequences are SNHLY and FYNNEI. The CDR3 loop spans 15 amino acids. Germline trimming cut 6 bases from V and 2 bases from J; bases unmatched to any gene: 3.

The chain is built from TRBV12-5 and TRBJ2-5; D may correspond to TRBD1 or TRBD2 (5 bases each). V shed 1 base and J shed 5 bases, with 14 bases lying between them. The V gene's germline CDR1 is LGHNT and CDR2 FRNRAP. CDR3 length: 15 residues. The CDR3 reads CASGLGIGTSETQYF. The CDR3 bases are TGTGCTAGTGGTTTGGGCATCGGGACGTCTGAGACCCAGTACTTC.

This chain joins TRBV6-4 and TRBJ2-3, with D hard to call. The CDR3 totals 13 residues. CDR1 MRHNA and CDR2 SNTAGT come from the germline V gene. V was trimmed by 5 bases and J by 2 bases, leaving 8 bases between them. Written as DNA, the CDR3 is TGTGCCAGCAGTCTACAGAACACAGATACGCAGTATTTT. Encoded protein: CASSLQNTDTQYF.

CDR3 region: CAISDPGKETQYF. CDR3 nucleotides: TGTGCCATCAGTGACCCAGGGAAAGAGACCCAGTACTTC. The V and J genes are TRBV10-3 and TRBJ2-5, with a weak D call TRBD1 (5 bases). This CDR3 spans 13 amino acids. Germline-derived CDR1 and CDR2 are ENHRY and SYGVKD. Trimming removed 3 bases at V and 3 bases at J, with 8 bases between.

V is TRBV4-3 and J is TRBJ2-2; TRBD2 agrees at 14 bases. Germline V lookup: CDR1 LGHNA, CDR2 YSLEER. The CDR3 totals 19 residues. V was clipped by 2 bases and J by 4 bases; unmatched bases: 9. Here the CDR3 reads CASSQSGLAGAAGTGELFF. The CDR3 DNA reads as TGCGCCAGCAGCCAATCGGGACTAGCGGGAGCGGCGGGCACCGGGGAGCTGTTTTTT.

V and J are TRBV24-1 and TRBJ1-1; unclear D gene. With 5 bases removed from V and 2 bases from J, the gap between germline ends came to 17 bases. The V gene's germline CDR1 is KGHDR and CDR2 SFDVKD. The CDR3 length is 16 residues. Here the CDR3 reads CATSGNGETENTEAFF. CDR3 bases: TGTGCCACCAGTGGCAATGGGGAAACCGAAAACACTGAAGCTTTCTTT.

On this clone: Distinct nucleotide sequences in the sample also encode this CDR3. V is TRBV18 and J is TRBJ1-5; D remains unclear. Germline values: CDR1 KGHSH, CDR2 LQKENI. V shed 6 bases and J shed 1 base, with 7 bases lying between them. The CDR3 extends over 13 amino acids. The CDR3: CASSPDSNQPQHF. In DNA form, the CDR3 reads TGTGCCAGCTCCCCCGACAGCAATCAGCCCCAGCATTTT. The full variable domain, in which reference TRBV18 and TRBJ1-5 provide the parts outside the CDR3, is NAGVMQNPRHLVRRRGQEARLRCSPMKGHSHVYWYRQLPEEGLKFMVYLQKENIIDESGMPKERFSAEFPKEGPSILRIQQVVRGDSAAYFCASSPDSNQPQHFGDGTRLSIL.

CDR3 sequence: CASSLQPLDDEQFF. The CDR3 nucleotides are TGCGCCAGCAGCTTACAGCCACTGGACGATGAGCAGTTCTTC. The gene calls are TRBV5-1 and TRBJ2-1, with unresolved D. The CDR3 length is 14 residues. The germline V and J ends were trimmed by 2 bases and 8 bases, with 14 bases remaining between them. Looked up from germline, CDR1 is SGHRS and CDR2 is YFSETQ.

V and J are TRBV11-2 and TRBJ2-3, with D unresolved. The V gene lost 1 base and the J gene lost 7 bases, with 9 bases spanning the gap. The CDR3 has 13 residues. Germline loops: CDR1 SGHAT, CDR2 FQNNGV. CDR3 protein: CASSLGLIHTQYF. CDR3 DNA: TGTGCCAGCAGCTTAGGTTTGATACATACGCAGTATTTT.

This chain joins TRBV7-9 and TRBJ2-7; D is tentatively TRBD1 or TRBD2 (5 bases each). The ends were cut back, 1 base at V and 0 bases at J, with 16 bases in the middle. Germline CDR1 SEHNR, CDR2 FQNEAQ (reference sequence). The CDR3 spans 17 residues. This CDR3 is CASSLGHSGDHSYEQYF. Written as DNA, the CDR3 is TGTGCCAGCAGCTTAGGGCACAGTGGGGACCACTCCTACGAGCAGTACTTC.

This chain uses TRBV6-5 with TRBJ2-7, with 11 bases identical to TRBD2. The CDR3 contains 15 residues. In germline, CDR1 is MNHEY, CDR2 SVGAGI. Trimming cost V 6 bases and J 3 bases; bases outside gene matches: 7. The DNA of the CDR3 is TGTGCCAGCAGCTTAGCGGGAGGGGAGTTCTACGAGCAGTACTTC. This codes for CASSLAGGEFYEQYF.

The chain recombines TRBV28 with TRBJ1-2; no definite D call. The CDR3 runs 14 residues. The V gene lost 5 bases and the J gene lost 6 bases, with 16 bases spanning the gap. Germline CDR1 is MDHEN and CDR2 is SYDVKM. The CDR3 loop is CASSPPGRDNGYTF. CDR3 DNA sequence: TGTGCCAGCAGTCCACCGGGGAGGGATAATGGCTACACCTTC.

The chain uses TRBV4-3 and TRBJ1-1; no reliable D call. Trimming took 4 bases from V and 4 from J, leaving 7 bases between them. The CDR3 runs 12 residues. Germline values: CDR1 LGHNA, CDR2 YSLEER. As DNA, the CDR3 is TGCGCCAGCAGCCTGGGGTCCACTGAAGCTTTCTTT. Its translation: CASSLGSTEAFF.

The J gene is TRBJ2-7, the V gene TRBV18; D gene unclear. V was shortened by 4 bases and J by 3 bases, with 10 bases between the two germline ends. The CDR3 consists of 13 residues. Germline V gene data show CDR1 as KGHSH and CDR2 as LQKENI. The CDR3 loop reads CASSRDESYEQYF. The CDR3 DNA reads TGTGCCAGCTCACGAGATGAGAGCTACGAGCAGTACTTC. Supplemented by reference TRBV18 and TRBJ2-7, the full variable domain reads NAGVMQNPRHLVRRRGQEARLRCSPMKGHSHVYWYRQLPEEGLKFMVYLQKENIIDESGMPKERFSAEFPKEGPSILRIQQVVRGDSAAYFCASSRDESYEQYFGPGTRLTVT.

V is TRBV12-3 or TRBV12-4 and J is TRBJ1-2; D uncertain. This CDR3 contains 12 residues. The V end was cut by 5 bases, the J end by 6 bases, with 10 bases between. CDR3 sequence (DNA): TGTGCCAGCAGTCAATACAGAAATGGCTACACCTTC. Translating it yields CASSQYRNGYTF.

The J gene is TRBJ2-7, the V gene TRBV6-5; 8 bases map to TRBD2. The ends lost 2 bases at V and 0 bases at J; junction bases unmatched: 6. This CDR3 region has 16 residues. Per germline, CDR1 MNHEY and CDR2 SVGAGI. CDR3 protein: CASSYGAGGASYEQYF. The DNA for the CDR3 is TGTGCCAGCAGTTACGGTGCGGGGGGCGCCTCCTACGAGCAGTACTTC.

The genes are TRBV6-2 or TRBV6-3 and TRBJ2-7; D not certain. Germline V lookup: CDR1 MNHEY, CDR2 SVGEGT. This CDR3 region has 14 residues. V lost 0 bases and J lost 3, with 9 bases in between. The CDR3 reads CASSYSMDGYEQYF. Here the CDR3 DNA reads TGTGCCAGCAGTTACTCGATGGACGGCTACGAGCAGTACTTC.

This chain joins TRBV4-3 and TRBJ2-3; D uncertain. The CDR3 covers 17 residues. Germline loops: CDR1 LGHNA, CDR2 YSLEER. V was cut by 0 bases and J by 1 base, with 14 bases left in between. The CDR3 region has the DNA TGCGCCAGCAGCCAAGATGTCGTGAGCTTGGGCACAGATACGCAGTATTTT. Translation: CASSQDVVSLGTDTQYF.

This rearrangement joins TRBV19 to TRBJ1-2; D is unclear. The CDR3 sequence is 14 residues long. V was trimmed by 8 bases and J by 0 bases, leaving 13 bases between them. CDR1 and CDR2 from the germline V gene are LNHDA and SQIVND (reference sequence). The CDR3 sequence: CASLWPQANYGYTF. CDR3 coding DNA: TGTGCCAGTTTGTGGCCCCAAGCTAACTATGGCTACACCTTC.

The chain uses TRBV19 and TRBJ1-2; D possibly corresponds to TRBD1 (6 bases). Germline V gene data show CDR1 as LNHDA and CDR2 as SQIVND (reference sequence). V lost 10 bases and J 4 bases, leaving 22 bases between the germline ends. The CDR3 spans 15 residues. This CDR3 is CATTARDTSFYGYTF. The DNA for the CDR3 is TGTGCCACTACCGCCCGGGACACCTCATTCTATGGCTACACCTTC.

The CDR3 spells CASSSDNEQFF. CDR3 bases: TGTGCCAGCAGCTCGGACAATGAGCAGTTCTTC. The rearrangement joins TRBV7-9 to TRBJ2-1; the D is unclear. Germline V gene sequence: CDR1 SEHNR, CDR2 FQNEAQ (reference sequence). The V end lost 4 bases, the J end lost 5 bases, and 3 bases lay between the germline ends. CDR3 length equals 11 residues.

The chain joins TRBV9 to TRBJ2-3, with no clear D. Trimming removed 3 bases from V and 0 bases from J, with 8 bases in between. The CDR3 sequence is 14 residues long. CDR1 is SGDLS and CDR2 is YYNGEE in the germline V gene. This CDR3 reads CASSGGTSTDTQYF. CDR3 coding DNA: TGTGCCAGCAGCGGGGGAACTAGCACAGATACGCAGTATTTT.

The CDR3 loop is CASGLEQGYEQYF. The CDR3 region has the DNA TGTGCTAGTGGTTTGGAACAGGGATACGAGCAGTACTTC. The rearrangement links TRBV12-5 to TRBJ2-7; D may be TRBD1 (6 bases). This CDR3 spans 13 amino acids. V dropped 1 base and J dropped 4 bases, with 8 bases sitting between them. CDR1 is LGHNT and CDR2 is FRNRAP in the germline V gene.